This T cell receptor beta chain derives from a study of T cell repertoires and HLA-DP antigens. Study findings and constraints: Previously undetected clones averaged approximately 34% and 48% against the two alleles respectively.

As regards this clone: The antigen is unknown.

Using immunoSEQ multiplex PCR, the repertoire was profiled, and TCRdb retains in-frame clones only, with some absent. The sample consists of some 110,000 clones, around 93% of them appearing once. The CDR3 loop spans 16 amino acids. Germline lookup yields CDR1 SNHLY and CDR2 FYNNEI. The ends lost 1 base at V and 2 bases at J; junction bases unmatched: 6. This sequence joins TRBV2 and TRBJ2-3, with TRBD2 matching 7 bases. This clonotype was sampled from a woman aged 18-35 years in good health and CMV-seronegative. The sequenced material came from CD4+ T cells from PBMCs. The CDR3 sequence is CASSEGLAEVTDTQYF. The CDR3 DNA sequence: TGTGCCAGCAGTGAAGGGCTAGCGGAAGTCACAGATACGCAGTATTTT.